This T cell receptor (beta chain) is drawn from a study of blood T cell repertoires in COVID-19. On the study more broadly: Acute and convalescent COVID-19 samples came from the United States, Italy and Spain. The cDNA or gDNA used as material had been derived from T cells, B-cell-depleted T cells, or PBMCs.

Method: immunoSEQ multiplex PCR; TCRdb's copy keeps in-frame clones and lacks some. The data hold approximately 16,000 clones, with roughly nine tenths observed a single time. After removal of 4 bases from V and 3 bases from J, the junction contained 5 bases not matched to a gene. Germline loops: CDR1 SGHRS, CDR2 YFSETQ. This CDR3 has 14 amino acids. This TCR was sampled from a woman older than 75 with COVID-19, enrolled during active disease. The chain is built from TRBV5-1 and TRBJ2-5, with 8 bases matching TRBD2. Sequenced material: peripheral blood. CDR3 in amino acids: CASSPGGAEETQYF. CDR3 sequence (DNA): TGCGCCAGCAGCCCCGGGGGGGCCGAAGAGACCCAGTACTTC.